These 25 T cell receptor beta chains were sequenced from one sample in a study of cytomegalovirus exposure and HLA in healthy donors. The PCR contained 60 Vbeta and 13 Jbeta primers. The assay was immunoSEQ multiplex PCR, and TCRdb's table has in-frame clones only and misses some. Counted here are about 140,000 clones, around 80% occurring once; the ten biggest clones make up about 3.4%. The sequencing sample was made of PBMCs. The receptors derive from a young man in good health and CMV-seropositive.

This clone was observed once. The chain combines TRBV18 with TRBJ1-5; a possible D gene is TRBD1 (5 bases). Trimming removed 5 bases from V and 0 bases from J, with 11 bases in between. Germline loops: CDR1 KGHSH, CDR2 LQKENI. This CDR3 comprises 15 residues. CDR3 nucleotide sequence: TGTGCCAGCTCAACGGGCGGGGCTAGCAATCAGCCCCAGCATTTT. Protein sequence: CASSTGGASNQPQHF.

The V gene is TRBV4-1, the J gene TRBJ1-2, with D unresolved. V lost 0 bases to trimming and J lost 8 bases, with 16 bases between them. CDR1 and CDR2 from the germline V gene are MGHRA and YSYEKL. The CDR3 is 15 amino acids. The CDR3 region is CASSQESIPSGGYTF. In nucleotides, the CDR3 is TGCGCCAGCAGCCAAGAGTCCATCCCCTCGGGGGGCTACACCTTC.

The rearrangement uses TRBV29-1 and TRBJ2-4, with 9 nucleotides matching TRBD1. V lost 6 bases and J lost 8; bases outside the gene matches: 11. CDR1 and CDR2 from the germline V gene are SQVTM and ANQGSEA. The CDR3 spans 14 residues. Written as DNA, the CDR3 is TGCAGCGTCAAGAGGGACAGGGAGGGGGACATTCAGTACTTC. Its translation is CSVKRDREGDIQYF. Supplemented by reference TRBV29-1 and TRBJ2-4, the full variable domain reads SAVISQKPSRDICQRGTSLTIQCQVDSQVTMMFWYRQQPGQSLTLIATANQGSEATYESGFVIDKFPISRPNLTFSTLTVSNMSPEDSSIYLCSVKRDREGDIQYFGAGTRLSVL.

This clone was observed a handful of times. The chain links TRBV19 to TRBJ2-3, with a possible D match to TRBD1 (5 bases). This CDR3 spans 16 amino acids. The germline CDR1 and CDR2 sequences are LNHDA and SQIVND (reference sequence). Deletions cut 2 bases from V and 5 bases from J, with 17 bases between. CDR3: CASSIQGRRAEDTQYF. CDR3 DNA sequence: TGTGCCAGTAGTATACAGGGCCGAAGGGCGGAAGATACGCAGTATTTT.

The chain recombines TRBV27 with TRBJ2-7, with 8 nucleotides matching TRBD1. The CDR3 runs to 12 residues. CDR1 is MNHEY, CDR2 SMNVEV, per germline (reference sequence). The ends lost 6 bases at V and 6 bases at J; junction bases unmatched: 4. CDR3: CASSPTGVEQYF. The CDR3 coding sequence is TGTGCCAGCAGCCCGACAGGGGTCGAGCAGTACTTC.

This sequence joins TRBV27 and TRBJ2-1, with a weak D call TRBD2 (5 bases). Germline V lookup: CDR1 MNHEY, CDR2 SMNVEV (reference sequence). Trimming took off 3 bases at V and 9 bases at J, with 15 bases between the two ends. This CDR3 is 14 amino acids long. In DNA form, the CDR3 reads TGTGCCAGCAGTTTCGTGGGAGTAGGCGGTGAGCAGTTCTTC. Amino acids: CASSFVGVGGEQFF.

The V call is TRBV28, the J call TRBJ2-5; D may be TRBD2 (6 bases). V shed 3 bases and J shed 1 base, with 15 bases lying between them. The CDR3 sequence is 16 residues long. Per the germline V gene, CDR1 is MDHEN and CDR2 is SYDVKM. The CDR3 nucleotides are TGTGCCAGCAGTTTCGGTAGCGGAGGCTTCCAAGAGACCCAGTACTTC. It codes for CASSFGSGGFQETQYF. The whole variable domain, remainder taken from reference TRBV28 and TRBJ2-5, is DVKVTQSSRYLVKRTGEKVFLECVQDMDHENMFWYRQDPGLGLRLIYFSYDVKMKEKGDIPEGYSVSREKKERFSLILESASTNQTSMYLCASSFGSGGFQETQYFGPGTRLLVL.

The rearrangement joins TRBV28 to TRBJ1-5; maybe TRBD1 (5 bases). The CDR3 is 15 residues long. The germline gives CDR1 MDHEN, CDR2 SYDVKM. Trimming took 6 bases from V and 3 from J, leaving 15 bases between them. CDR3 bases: TGTGCCAGCAGGCGCCCCAGACAGCCCAATCAGCCCCAGCATTTT. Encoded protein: CASRRPRQPNQPQHF.

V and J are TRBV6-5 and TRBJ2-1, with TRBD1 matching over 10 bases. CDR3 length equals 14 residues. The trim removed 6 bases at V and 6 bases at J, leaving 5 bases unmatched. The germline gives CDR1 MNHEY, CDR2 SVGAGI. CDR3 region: CASRRQGAGNEQFF. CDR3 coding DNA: TGTGCCAGCAGAAGACAGGGGGCGGGCAATGAGCAGTTCTTC.

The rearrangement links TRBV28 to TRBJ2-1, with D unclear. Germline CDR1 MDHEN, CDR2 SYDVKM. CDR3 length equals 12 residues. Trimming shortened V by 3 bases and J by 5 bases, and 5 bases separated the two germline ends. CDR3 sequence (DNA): TGTGCCAGCAGTTTTGGAGACAATGAGCAGTTCTTC. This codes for CASSFGDNEQFF.

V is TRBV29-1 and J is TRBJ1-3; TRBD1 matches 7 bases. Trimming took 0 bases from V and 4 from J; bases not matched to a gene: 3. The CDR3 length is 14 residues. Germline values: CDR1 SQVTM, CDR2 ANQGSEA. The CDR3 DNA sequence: TGCAGCGTTGAAGATCGCAGGGGGGGAAACACCATATATTTT. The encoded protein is CSVEDRRGGNTIYF.

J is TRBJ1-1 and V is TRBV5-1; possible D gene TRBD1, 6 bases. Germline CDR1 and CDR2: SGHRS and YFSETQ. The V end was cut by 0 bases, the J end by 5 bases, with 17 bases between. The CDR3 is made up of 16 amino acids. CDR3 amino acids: CASSLGGLGGGTEAFF. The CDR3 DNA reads TGCGCCAGCAGCTTGGGGGGGCTTGGGGGCGGGACTGAAGCTTTCTTT. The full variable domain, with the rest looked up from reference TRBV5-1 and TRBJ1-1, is KAGVTQTPRYLIKTRGQQVTLSCSPISGHRSVSWYQQTPGQGLQFLFEYFSETQRNKGNFPGRFSGRQFSNSRSEMNVSTLELGDSALYLCASSLGGLGGGTEAFFGQGTRLTVV.

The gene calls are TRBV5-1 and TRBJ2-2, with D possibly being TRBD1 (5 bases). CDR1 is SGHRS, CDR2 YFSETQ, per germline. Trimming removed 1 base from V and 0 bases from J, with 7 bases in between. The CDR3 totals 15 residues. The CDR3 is CASSLRTTNTGELFF. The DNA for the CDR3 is TGCGCCAGCAGCTTGAGGACAACGAACACCGGGGAGCTGTTTTTT.

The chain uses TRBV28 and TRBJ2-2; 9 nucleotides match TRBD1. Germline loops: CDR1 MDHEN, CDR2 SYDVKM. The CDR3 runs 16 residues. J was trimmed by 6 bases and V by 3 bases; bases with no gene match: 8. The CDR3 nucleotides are TGTGCCAGCAGTTTGGGGACAGGGAGGTTGGCCGGGGAGCTGTTTTTT. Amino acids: CASSLGTGRLAGELFF.

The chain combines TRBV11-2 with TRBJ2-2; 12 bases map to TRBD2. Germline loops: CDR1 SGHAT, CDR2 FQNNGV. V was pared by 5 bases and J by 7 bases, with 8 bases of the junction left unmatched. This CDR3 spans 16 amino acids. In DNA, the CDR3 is TGTGCCAGCAGCGTGACTAGCGGGAGTGGCGGCGGGGAGCTGTTTTTT. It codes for CASSVTSGSGGGELFF.

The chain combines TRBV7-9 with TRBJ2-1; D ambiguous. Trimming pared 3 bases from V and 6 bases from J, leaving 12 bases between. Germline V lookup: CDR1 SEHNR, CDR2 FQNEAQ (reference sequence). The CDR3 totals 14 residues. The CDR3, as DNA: TGTGCCAGCAGCTTGTCGCTAGGAATCAATGAGCAGTTCTTC. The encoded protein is CASSLSLGINEQFF.

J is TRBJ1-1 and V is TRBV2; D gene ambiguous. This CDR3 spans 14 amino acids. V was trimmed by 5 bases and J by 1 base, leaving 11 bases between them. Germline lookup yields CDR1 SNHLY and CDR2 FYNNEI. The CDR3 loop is CASSPSRENTEAFF. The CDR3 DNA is TGTGCCAGCAGTCCCTCCCGAGAGAACACTGAAGCTTTCTTT.

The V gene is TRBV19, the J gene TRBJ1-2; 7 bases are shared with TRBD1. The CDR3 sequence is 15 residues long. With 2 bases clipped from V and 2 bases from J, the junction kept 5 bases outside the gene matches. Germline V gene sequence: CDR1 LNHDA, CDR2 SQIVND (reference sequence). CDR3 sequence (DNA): TGTGCCAGTAGTATACAGGGGGTCTACAACTATGGCTACACCTTC. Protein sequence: CASSIQGVYNYGYTF.

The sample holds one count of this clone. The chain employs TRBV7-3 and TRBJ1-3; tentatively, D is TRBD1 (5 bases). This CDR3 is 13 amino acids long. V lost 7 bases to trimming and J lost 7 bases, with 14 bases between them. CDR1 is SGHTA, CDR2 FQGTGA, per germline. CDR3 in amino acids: CASKGDGANTIYF. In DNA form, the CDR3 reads TGTGCCAGCAAAGGGGATGGAGCCAACACCATATATTTT.

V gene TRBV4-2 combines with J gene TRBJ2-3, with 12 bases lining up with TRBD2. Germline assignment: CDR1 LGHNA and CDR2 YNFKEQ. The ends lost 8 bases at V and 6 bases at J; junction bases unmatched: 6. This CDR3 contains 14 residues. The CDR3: CASRRTSGADTQYF. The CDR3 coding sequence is TGTGCCAGCCGAAGGACTAGCGGGGCCGATACGCAGTATTTT.

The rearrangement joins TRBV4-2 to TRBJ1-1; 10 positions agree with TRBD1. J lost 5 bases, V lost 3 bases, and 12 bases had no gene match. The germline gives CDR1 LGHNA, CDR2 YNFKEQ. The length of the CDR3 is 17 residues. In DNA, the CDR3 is TGTGCCAGCAGCCATCCACGGTCCGGGACAGGGGTGACTGAAGCTTTCTTT. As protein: CASSHPRSGTGVTEAFF.

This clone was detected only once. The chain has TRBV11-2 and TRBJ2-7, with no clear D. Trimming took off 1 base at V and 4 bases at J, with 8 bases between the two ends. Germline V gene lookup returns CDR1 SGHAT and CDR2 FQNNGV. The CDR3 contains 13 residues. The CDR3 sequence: CASSLARWYEQYF. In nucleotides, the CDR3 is TGTGCCAGCAGCTTAGCGAGGTGGTACGAGCAGTACTTC.

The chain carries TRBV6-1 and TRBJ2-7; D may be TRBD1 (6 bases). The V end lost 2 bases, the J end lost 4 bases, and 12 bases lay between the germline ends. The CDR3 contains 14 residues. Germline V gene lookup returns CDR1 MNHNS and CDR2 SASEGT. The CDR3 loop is CASSELSGVYEQYF. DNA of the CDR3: TGTGCCAGCAGTGAATTGTCAGGGGTTTACGAGCAGTACTTC.

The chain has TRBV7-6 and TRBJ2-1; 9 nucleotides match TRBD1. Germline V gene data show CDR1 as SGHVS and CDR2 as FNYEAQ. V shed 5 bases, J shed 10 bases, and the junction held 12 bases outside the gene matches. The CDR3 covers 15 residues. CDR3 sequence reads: CASSQINRGLNEQFF. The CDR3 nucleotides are TGTGCCAGCAGCCAAATAAACAGGGGGCTAAACGAGCAGTTCTTC.

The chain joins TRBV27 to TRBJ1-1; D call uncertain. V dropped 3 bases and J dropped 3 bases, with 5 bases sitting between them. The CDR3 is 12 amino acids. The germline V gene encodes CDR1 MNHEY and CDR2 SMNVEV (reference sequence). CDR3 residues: CASSFGYTEAFF. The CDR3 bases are TGTGCCAGCAGTTTCGGGTACACTGAAGCTTTCTTT.